The source of this T cell receptor beta chain is a study of cytomegalovirus exposure and HLA in healthy donors. Regarding the study as a whole: Previously analyzed data showed that most TCR beta V segments were productive at a frequency of about 87% or about 30%. The CMV antigen specificity of a few CMV-associated chains was confirmed through in vitro analysis.

The V and J ends lost 4 bases and 7 bases respectively, with 7 bases between them. The germline gives CDR1 MNHNS, CDR2 SASEGT. This CDR3 comprises 11 residues. As concerns this clone: Its antigen is unknown.

The PCR made use of 60 Vbeta and 13 Jbeta primers. Here immunoSEQ multiplex PCR was the method, and the copy in TCRdb shows in-frame clones only, minus some. The table includes 85,000 to 130,000 clones, 75% to 80% detected once. The sequenced sample consisted of PBMCs. This sequence originates from a man in his 60s in good health and CMV-seropositive. The rearrangement links TRBV6-1 to TRBJ1-2, with D unresolved. DNA of the CDR3: TGTGCCAGCAGTGGGACTGCTGGCTACACCTTC. Translation gives CASSGTAGYTF.